This is a list of T cell receptor beta chains from one sample in a study of tissue T cells after allogeneic stem cell transplantation. The data were produced by immunoSEQ multiplex PCR, yet TCRdb's version contains in-frame clones alone and is incomplete. The sample holds under 4,000 clones; 70% are singletons and the top ten take around 15%. This material consisted of tissue from the right colon, taken at autopsy. These TCRs come from a male donor at least 60 years old with lung cancer. Each CDR3 is given without its conserved first and last residue. Fields, in order: CDR3 protein, clone size, V gene, J gene. Rows may omit the clone size; those that give it use once, few, many or a size class.

CDR3aa: ASSNRVTGELF
abundance: NA
v_gene: TRBV19
j_gene: TRBJ2-2

CDR3aa: ASSGQGAWYEQF
abundance: once
v_gene: TRBV14
j_gene: TRBJ2-1

CDR3aa: ASSLGDFRTNEKLF
abundance: NA
v_gene: TRBV28
j_gene: TRBJ1-4

CDR3aa: ASSEMVSPLH
abundance: NA
v_gene: TRBV7-9
j_gene: TRBJ1-6

CDR3aa: ASSGTGDFSEQY
abundance: NA
v_gene: TRBV7-8
j_gene: TRBJ2-7

CDR3aa: ASSISENEQF
abundance: NA
v_gene: TRBV5-4
j_gene: TRBJ2-1

CDR3aa: ASSQGQNYGYT
abundance: NA
v_gene: TRBV6-2/TRBV6-3
j_gene: TRBJ1-2

CDR3aa: ASSEVPYAGGTEAF
abundance: NA
v_gene: TRBV6-1
j_gene: TRBJ1-1

CDR3aa: ASSPPGLTLFGTQY
abundance: once
v_gene: TRBV18
j_gene: TRBJ2-5

CDR3aa: ASSWGLAETQY
abundance: NA
v_gene: TRBV7-2
j_gene: TRBJ2-5

CDR3aa: ASSKGTHPMSNQPQH
abundance: large
v_gene: TRBV19
j_gene: TRBJ1-5

CDR3aa: ASSIRLAGVGELF
abundance: once
v_gene: TRBV19
j_gene: TRBJ2-2

CDR3aa: ASSLAWAGDRNEQF
abundance: NA
v_gene: TRBV5-1
j_gene: TRBJ2-1

CDR3aa: ASSYRPGASSYEQY
abundance: NA
v_gene: TRBV6-2/TRBV6-3
j_gene: TRBJ2-7

CDR3aa: ASSPSSAEQY
abundance: once
v_gene: TRBV18
j_gene: TRBJ2-7

CDR3aa: ASSRLTGGSTEAF
abundance: NA
v_gene: TRBV19
j_gene: TRBJ1-1

CDR3aa: ASSFSSLEQY
abundance: NA
v_gene: TRBV12-3/TRBV12-4
j_gene: TRBJ2-7

CDR3aa: ASSDYERWEQY
abundance: few
v_gene: TRBV27
j_gene: TRBJ2-7

CDR3aa: AAQGLFEAF
abundance: NA
v_gene: TRBV6-5
j_gene: TRBJ1-1

CDR3aa: ASSLGGWNTGELF
abundance: NA
v_gene: TRBV5-1
j_gene: TRBJ2-2

CDR3aa: ASSQDRELPEQY
abundance: NA
v_gene: TRBV3-1/TRBV3-2
j_gene: TRBJ2-7

CDR3aa: SADADSRNTEAF
abundance: once
v_gene: TRBV29-1
j_gene: TRBJ1-1